A single T cell receptor beta chain is shown here with its context. The entry originates in a study of blood T cell repertoires in COVID-19. Study overall: Some COVID-19 samples were acute and others convalescent; all came from the United States, Italy and Spain. PBMCs, B-cell-depleted T cells, or T cells provided the cDNA or gDNA that made up the material.

In the original workflow: Amplification of reference gene primers was used by the study to estimate nucleated cell counts. Some clones are missing from TCRdb's copy, which holds only in-frame ones; the method was immunoSEQ multiplex PCR. D and trimming come from the DNA, and the V and J calls and clone size come from that table. The sample contains around 320,000 clones, 65% to 90% of which appear only once. Germline CDR1 is LGHNT and CDR2 is FRNRAP. J gave up 6 bases and V 2 bases, and 6 bases lay outside the gene matches. CDR3 length: 14 residues. The sample taken for sequencing was peripheral blood. This TCR was recovered from a human donor in a cohort sampled during active COVID-19. The chain recombines TRBV12-5 with TRBJ1-2, with 7 nucleotides matching TRBD1. CDR3 in DNA: TGTGCTAGTGGTTTGCCAGGGGGTCCTAATGGCTACACCTTC. Translating it yields CASGLPGGPNGYTF.